The rows below give T cell receptor beta chains drawn from one sample of a study of T cells in Graves' hyperthyroidism and ophthalmopathy. TCRdb re-derived calls from the multiplex PCR reads in MiXCR, one entry per CDR3 protein. The data hold about 640,000 distinct CDR3 sequences, with 14% observed a single time. What was sequenced was blood. These TCRs come from a woman aged 45-60 years with Graves' ophthalmopathy. Both conserved end residues are part of each CDR3. Each record gives: clone size, V gene, CDR3 protein. Size values are once, few and many counts, or a class for expanded clones, and some rows have none.

size: few
V: TRBV7-2
CDR3: CASSLAAQGARATQYF

size: -
V: TRBV19
CDR3: CASSNRVGGNQPQHF

size: few
V: TRBV29-1
CDR3: CSVTTGLGGELFF

size: -
V: TRBV7-8
CDR3: CASSLGGGNIYNEQFF

size: -
V: TRBV27
CDR3: CASSFVRGGELFF

size: many
V: TRBV7-3
CDR3: CASSASGKVGETQYF

size: many
V: TRBV2
CDR3: CASRLVPPSQYF

size: many
V: TRBV5-1
CDR3: CASSYISGMNTEAFF

size: few
V: TRBV7-9
CDR3: CASSSWDRYYEQYF

size: -
V: TRBV29-1
CDR3: CSVGSSGETQYF

size: many
V: TRBV28
CDR3: CASSRGQGSYNEQFF

size: many
V: TRBV6-6
CDR3: CASSYSHNSPLHF

size: many
V: TRBV5-1
CDR3: CASSPAGGAQEPQHF

size: few
V: TRBV6-1
CDR3: CASSEGVTQAFF

size: many
V: TRBV20-1
CDR3: CSASTLAGVQETQYF

size: -
V: TRBV28
CDR3: CASSFRDTQCF

size: few
V: TRBV18
CDR3: CASSPPKTGDTGELFF

size: many
V: TRBV20-1
CDR3: CSARDASGRTGELFF

size: many
V: TRBV7-8
CDR3: CASSLIESYEQYF

size: many
V: TRBV18
CDR3: CASSPSFGGYEQYF